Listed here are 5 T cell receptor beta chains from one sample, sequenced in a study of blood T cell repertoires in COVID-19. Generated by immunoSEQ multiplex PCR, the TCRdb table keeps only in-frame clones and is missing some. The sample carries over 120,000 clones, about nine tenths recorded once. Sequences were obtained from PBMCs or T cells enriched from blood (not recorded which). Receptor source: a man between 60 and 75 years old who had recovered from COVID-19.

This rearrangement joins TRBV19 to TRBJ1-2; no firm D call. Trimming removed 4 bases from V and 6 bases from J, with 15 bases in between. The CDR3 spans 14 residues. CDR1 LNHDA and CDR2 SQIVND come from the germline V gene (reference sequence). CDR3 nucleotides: TGTGCCAGTAGTAATACGAGGGCATCGGATGGCTACACCTTC. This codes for CASSNTRASDGYTF.

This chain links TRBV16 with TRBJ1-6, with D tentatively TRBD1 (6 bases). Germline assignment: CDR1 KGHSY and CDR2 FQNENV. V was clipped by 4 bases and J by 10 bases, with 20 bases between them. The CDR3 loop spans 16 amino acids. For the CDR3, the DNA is TGTGCCAGCAGCCCCCCGGTGACAGGCCAAGGCTCACCCCTCCACTTT. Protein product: CASSPPVTGQGSPLHF.

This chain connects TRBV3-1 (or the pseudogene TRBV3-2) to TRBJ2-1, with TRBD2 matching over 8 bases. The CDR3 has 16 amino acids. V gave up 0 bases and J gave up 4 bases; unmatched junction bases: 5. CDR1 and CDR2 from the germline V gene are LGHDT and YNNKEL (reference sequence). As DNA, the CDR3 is TGTGCCAGCAGCCAAGACAAACTAGCGGAATACAATGAGCAGTTCTTC. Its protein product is CASSQDKLAEYNEQFF.

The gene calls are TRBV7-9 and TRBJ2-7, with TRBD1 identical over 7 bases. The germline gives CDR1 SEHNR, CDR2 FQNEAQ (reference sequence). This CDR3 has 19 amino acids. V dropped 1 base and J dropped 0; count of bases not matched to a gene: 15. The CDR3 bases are TGTGCCAGCAGCTTAGTCCGAATTCCGTTTGGACAGGTCTCCTACGAGCAGTACTTC. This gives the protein CASSLVRIPFGQVSYEQYF. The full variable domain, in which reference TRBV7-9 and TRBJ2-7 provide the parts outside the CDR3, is DTGVSQNPRHKITKRGQNVTFRCDPISEHNRLYWYRQTLGQGPEFLTYFQNEAQLEKSRLLSDRFSAERPKGSFSTLEIQRTEQGDSAMYLCASSLVRIPFGQVSYEQYFGPGTRLTVT.

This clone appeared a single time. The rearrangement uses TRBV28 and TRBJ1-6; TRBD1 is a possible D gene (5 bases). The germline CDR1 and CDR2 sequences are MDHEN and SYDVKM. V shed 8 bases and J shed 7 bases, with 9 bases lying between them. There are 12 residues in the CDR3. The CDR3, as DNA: TGTGCCAGCGGGGCAGGGAATTCACCCCTCCACTTT. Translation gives CASGAGNSPLHF.